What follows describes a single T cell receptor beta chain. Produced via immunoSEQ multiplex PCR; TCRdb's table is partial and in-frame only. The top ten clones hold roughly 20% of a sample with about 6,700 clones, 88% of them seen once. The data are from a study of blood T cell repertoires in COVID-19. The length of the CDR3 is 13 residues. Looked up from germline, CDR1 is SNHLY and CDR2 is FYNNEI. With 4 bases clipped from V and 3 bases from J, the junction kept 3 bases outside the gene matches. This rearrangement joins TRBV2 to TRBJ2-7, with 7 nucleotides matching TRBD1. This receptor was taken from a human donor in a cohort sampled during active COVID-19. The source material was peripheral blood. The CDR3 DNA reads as TGTGCCAGCAGTGCCGGGACAGTCTACGAGCAGTACTTC. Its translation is CASSAGTVYEQYF.